This TCR beta chain originates from a study of cytomegalovirus exposure and HLA in healthy donors. In the PCR, 60 Vbeta and 13 Jbeta primers were used. Only in-frame clones appear in the TCRdb table, and some are missing; sequencing was by immunoSEQ multiplex PCR. Recorded for this sample: about 160,000 clones. The clonotype comes from a man younger than 45 in good health and CMV-seronegative. Specimen: PBMCs.

The CDR3 coding sequence is TGTGCCAGCTCACCGGAGGACAGGGACCTAGCTGGGGCCAACGTCCTGACTTTC. Amino acids: CASSPEDRDLAGANVLTF. The rearrangement joins TRBV18 to TRBJ2-6; TRBD1 agrees at 8 bases. From germline, CDR1 is KGHSH and CDR2 LQKENI. This CDR3 comprises 18 residues. The V segment lost 3 bases and the J segment 2 bases; nucleotides outside the gene matches: 9.